This T cell receptor beta chain originates from a study of blood T cell repertoires in COVID-19. About the study: Nucleic acid was either cDNA or gDNA, and it came from T cells, B-cell-depleted T cells, or PBMCs.

Enrolled through a virtual design, the participants were between roughly 18 and 95 years of age and came from under 30 US areas. Grouping used clinical history reported by participants in a survey and questionnaire. In its sample, this clone was seen a few times. Original processing methods: Amplification of reference gene primers was used by the study to estimate nucleated cell counts. Assay: immunoSEQ multiplex PCR; the TCRdb copy retains only in-frame clones and omits some. The V and J calls and the clone size are those of that table, but D and trimming were determined from the DNA. The sample contains about 140,000 clones, 80% to 90% of which appear only once. The junction had 5 bases not matched to a gene; V was cut back by 1 base and J by 4 bases. This CDR3 region has 17 residues. Per germline, CDR1 SGHTA and CDR2 FQGNSA.

The source is a woman aged 45-65 years with acute COVID-19. The sequencing sample was made of PBMCs or T cells enriched from blood (not recorded which). The J gene is TRBJ2-2, the V gene TRBV7-2, with 11 positions matching TRBD2. CDR3 residues: CASSLGGTSGSTGELFF. In nucleotides, the CDR3 is TGTGCCAGCAGCTTAGGAGGGACTAGCGGAAGCACCGGGGAGCTGTTTTTT.